A selection of T cell receptor beta chains follows, all from one sample in a study of blood T cells in healthy people across ages. TCRdb called the 5' RACE reads again in MiXCR, with one record for every CDR3 protein. Of roughly 2 million distinct CDR3 sequences in the sample, 49% are singletons; the top ten hold around 2.1%. The sequencing sample was made of blood. The receptor source for this set is a woman aged 35 to 49 in good health. CDR3s include the opening cysteine and the closing phenylalanine or tryptophan. Each record gives: clone size, V gene, D gene, J gene, CDR3 DNA, CDR3 protein. D genes are given only for firm matches. Clone size is shown for a subset of rows, as once, few, many or a class of expanded clone.

>few|TRBV19|TRBD1|TRBJ2-1
TGTGCCAGTAGTATGACAGGGAATAGAAATGAGCAGTTCTTC
CASSMTGNRNEQFF
>few|TRBV5-1|-|TRBJ2-3
TGCGCCAGCAGCCCCCTCGGGAGGAGGGGGCTATCGCAGTATTTT
CASSPLGRRGLSQYF
>-|TRBV6-2/TRBV6-3|-|TRBJ2-4
TGTGCCAGCAGCTCAGGACACAGAAACATTCAGTACTTC
CASSSGHRNIQYF
>few|TRBV4-2|TRBD2|TRBJ2-5
TGTGCCAGCAGCCAAGATGCCCTAGCGGATCAAGAGACCCAGTACTTC
CASSQDALADQETQYF
>few|TRBV27|TRBD1|TRBJ1-2
TGTGCCAGCAGTTCCCGCGACAGGGCCTATGGCTACACCTTC
CASSSRDRAYGYTF
>few|TRBV6-5|TRBD1|TRBJ1-2
TGTGCCAGCAGTGTGGACAGGGGGCCTGACTATGGCTACACCTTC
CASSVDRGPDYGYTF
>-|TRBV7-6|-|TRBJ2-1
TGTGCCAGCAGCCCCCGGGACTCTCACCCAGTGCTCTACAATGAGCAGTTCTTC
CASSPRDSHPVLYNEQFF
>-|TRBV7-6|TRBD2|TRBJ2-3
TGTGCCAGCAGCTTCGCGGGGGGCACTCGTTTCACAGATACGCAGTATTTT
CASSFAGGTRFTDTQYF
>-|TRBV12-3/TRBV12-4|-|TRBJ2-5
TGTGCCAGCACTAAGTGGGGGAACAATGAGCAGTACTTC
CASTKWGNNEQYF
>-|TRBV20-1|TRBD1|TRBJ2-7
TGCAGTGCTGTCGGACAGGGGGCAGGTCGTGAGCAGTACTTC
CSAVGQGAGREQYF
>-|TRBV7-9|-|TRBJ2-3
TGTGCCAGCAACCCCAAAGGGGTTCTCACAGATACGCAGTATTTT
CASNPKGVLTDTQYF
>-|TRBV14|TRBD2|TRBJ2-5
TGTGCCAGCAGCCGAGGACTAGGGAAGTACTTC
CASSRGLGKYF
>many|TRBV7-8|-|TRBJ2-7
TGTGCCAGCAGCCCGGAGGGGTCTTCCTACGAGCAGTACTTC
CASSPEGSSYEQYF
>-|TRBV7-2|TRBD2|TRBJ2-5
TGTGCCAGCAGCTCACTAGCGGGGCGGGAGACCCAGTACTTC
CASSSLAGRETQYF
>-|TRBV2|-|TRBJ2-3
TGTGCCAGCCGGAGGTCCACATCGGGCAGCACAGATACGCAGTATTTT
CASRRSTSGSTDTQYF
>many|TRBV5-1|TRBD1|TRBJ1-2
TGCGCCAGCAGCTTGGAGGGACAGGGTTATGGCTACACCTTC
CASSLEGQGYGYTF
>few|TRBV20-1|-|TRBJ1-5
TGCAGTGCTAGTCCCGTCTACTATAGCAATCAGCCCCAGCATTTT
CSASPVYYSNQPQHF
>few|TRBV21-1|-|TRBJ2-5
TGTGCCAGCCTTTGGCAAGGAGAGACCCAGTACTTC
CASLWQGETQYF
>-|TRBV10-3|TRBD1|TRBJ1-1
TGTGCCATCAGTGCTTTTACAGGGGGGGACACTGAAGCTTTCTTT
CAISAFTGGDTEAFF
>-|TRBV6-2/TRBV6-3|-|TRBJ1-4
TGTGCCAGCAGTGTCCGGGACACAAATGAAAAACTGTTTTTT
CASSVRDTNEKLFF
>-|TRBV15|TRBD2|TRBJ2-3
TGTGCCACCAGCAGACCTCCGTTACGGGTGTCTAGCGGGGGAGATACGCAGTATTTT
CATSRPPLRVSSGGDTQYF
>-|TRBV12-3/TRBV12-4|-|TRBJ2-7
TGTGCCAGCAGTTTCAGGGGAAGTCGGGGGTCTTACGAGCAGTACTTC
CASSFRGSRGSYEQYF
>few|TRBV6-5|-|TRBJ1-1
TGTGCCAGCAGTTACTCGTGGGTCGACACTGAAGCTTTCTTT
CASSYSWVDTEAFF
>-|TRBV7-2|-|TRBJ1-4
TGTGCCAGCAGCCGATCGAGGGCGGTTGAAAAACTGTTTTTT
CASSRSRAVEKLFF
>-|TRBV10-2|-|TRBJ2-7
TGCGCCAGCAGTGGAGTTGGGACGGCGTCCTACGAGCAGTACTTC
CASSGVGTASYEQYF
>-|TRBV6-2/TRBV6-3|TRBD1|TRBJ2-1
TGTGCCAGCACCGCCGAGGGGGCTAGGTACAATGAGCAGTTCTTC
CASTAEGARYNEQFF
>-|TRBV29-1|-|TRBJ1-1
TGCAGCGTTAAGCAGAACACTGAAGCTTTCTTT
CSVKQNTEAFF
>-|TRBV14|-|TRBJ1-1
TGTGCCAGCAGCCCAGACGGGCACATGAACACTGAAGCTTTCTTT
CASSPDGHMNTEAFF